A single sample gave rise to the 21 T cell receptor beta chains below, sequenced in a study of vaccination effects on CD4 cells after COVID-19. No antigen is known for these receptors. TCRdb's copy holds only in-frame clones and misses some; the assay was immunoSEQ multiplex PCR. Altogether under 80,000 clones are present, around 70% being singletons, with the ten largest covering around 4.6%. Sequencing followed a ViraFEST assay step that expanded antigen-specific CD4+ T cells with viral peptide pools. At the end of about 10 days of culture, CD4+ T cells were isolated. Convalescent patients had PCR-confirmed SARS-CoV-2 infection between March and December 2020. The sample consisted of CD4+ T cells from PBMCs cultured with HIV peptides, taken before COVID-19 vaccination. Stated subset: HIV-1 Nef peptide pool negative control/reference culture. The receptors stem from a human donor who had a prior SARS-CoV-2 infection.

The genes are TRBV5-6 and TRBJ1-1; D gene uncertain. CDR1 is SGHDT, CDR2 YYEEEE, per germline. Trimming took off 0 bases at V and 5 bases at J, with 8 bases between the two ends. CDR3 length: 13 amino acids. In DNA form, the CDR3 reads TGTGCCAGCAGCTTGGGAGTCTGGACTGAAGCTTTCTTT. It codes for CASSLGVWTEAFF. Variable domain in full (rest from reference TRBV5-6 and TRBJ1-1): DAGVTQSPTHLIKTRGQQVTLRCSPKSGHDTVSWYQQALGQGPQFIFQYYEEEERQRGNFPDRFSGHQFPNYSSELNVNALLLGDSALYLCASSLGVWTEAFFGQGTRLTVV.

CDR3 sequence: CSASNPFNQPQHF. The DNA for the CDR3 is TGCAGTGCTAGTAACCCTTTCAATCAGCCCCAGCATTTT. This rearrangement joins TRBV20-1 to TRBJ1-5; D unresolved. CDR3 length: 13 amino acids. Trimming cost V 3 bases and J 3 bases, with 9 bases left between them. CDR1 DFQATT and CDR2 SNEGSKA come from the germline V gene (reference sequence).

The chain combines TRBV14 with TRBJ1-2; 7 bases agree with TRBD1. The germline V gene has CDR1 SGHDN and CDR2 FVKESK. The CDR3 sequence is 13 residues long. The V segment lost 4 bases and the J segment 3 bases; nucleotides outside the gene matches: 2. As DNA, the CDR3 is TGTGCCAGCAGCCGACAGGGCCACTATGGCTACACCTTC. This codes for CASSRQGHYGYTF.

The rearrangement links TRBV30 to TRBJ1-1; D not resolved. Trimming shortened V by 0 bases and J by 0 bases, and 5 bases separated the two germline ends. Germline assignment: CDR1 GTSNPN and CDR2 SVGIG (reference sequence). The CDR3 is 13 amino acids. CDR3 nucleotide sequence: TGTGCCTGGAGTGTAACACTGAACACTGAAGCTTTCTTT. The encoded protein is CAWSVTLNTEAFF.

This chain links TRBV15 with TRBJ2-2; D remains unclear. With 5 bases removed from V and 11 bases from J, the gap between germline ends came to 18 bases. There are 14 residues in the CDR3. CDR1 and CDR2 (germline): LNHNV, YYDKDF (reference sequence). In DNA form, the CDR3 reads TGTGCCACCAGCTCCGAGAAGTATTCGAGAGAGCTGTTTTTT. Translation: CATSSEKYSRELFF.

This clone was counted a single time. CDR3: CASSLANIGLAGGPTDTQYF. DNA for the CDR3: TGCGCCAGCAGCTTGGCCAACATCGGACTAGCGGGAGGGCCGACAGATACGCAGTATTTT. The V call is TRBV5-1, the J call TRBJ2-3; 15 bases are a match to TRBD2. V lost 0 bases, J lost 3 bases, and 11 bases stayed unmatched. CDR3 size: 20 residues. The germline CDR1 and CDR2 sequences are SGHRS and YFSETQ.

The gene calls are TRBV10-3 and TRBJ1-2, with TRBD1 as a possible D gene (5 bases). The CDR3 is 13 amino acids. Between the trimmed V and J ends, which lost 2 bases and 6 bases, there was a span of 10 bases. CDR1 and CDR2 (germline): ENHRY, SYGVKD. The DNA for the CDR3 is TGTGCCATCAGTGAGGGGGACGGTAATGGCTACACCTTC. This sequence encodes CAISEGDGNGYTF.

The CDR3, as DNA: TGTGCCAGCAGCTTAAGTGGGACAGGGGGTTACGAGCAGTACTTC. This codes for CASSLSGTGGYEQYF. The chain joins TRBV7-6 to TRBJ2-7; 11 bases are a match to TRBD1. The ends lost 2 bases at V and 4 bases at J; junction bases unmatched: 4. The germline V gene encodes CDR1 SGHVS and CDR2 FNYEAQ. This CDR3 is 15 amino acids long. Complete variable domain (other parts from reference TRBV7-6 and TRBJ2-7): GAGVSQSPRYKVTKRGQDVALRCDPISGHVSLYWYRQALGQGPEFLTYFNYEAQQDKSGLPNDRFSAERPEGSISTLTIQRTEQRDSAMYRCASSLSGTGGYEQYFGPGTRLTVT.

The rearrangement links TRBV19 to TRBJ2-7; D gene uncertain. This CDR3 is built from 14 residues. CDR1 and CDR2 (germline): LNHDA, SQIVND (reference sequence). The V end was cut by 1 base, the J end by 0 bases, with 7 bases between. DNA for the CDR3: TGTGCCAGTAGTATAGCGGCCAGCTCCTACGAGCAGTACTTC. Protein sequence: CASSIAASSYEQYF.

The chain has TRBV20-1 and TRBJ1-1, with D hard to call. V dropped 3 bases and J dropped 11 bases, with 16 bases sitting between them. Germline CDR1 reads DFQATT; CDR2 reads SNEGSKA (reference sequence). The CDR3 is 12 residues long. The CDR3 sequence is CSASFSGFQAFF. CDR3 bases: TGCAGTGCTAGTTTCAGTGGCTTTCAGGCTTTCTTT.

This chain links TRBV27 with TRBJ2-7; TRBD2 might be the D (6 bases). Germline CDR1 and CDR2: MNHEY and SMNVEV (reference sequence). This CDR3 has 16 amino acids. Trimming took off 2 bases at V and 0 bases at J, with 14 bases between the two ends. The DNA for the CDR3 is TGTGCCAGCAGTTTAATGTTTGGGACTCTCTCCTACGAGCAGTACTTC. The encoded protein is CASSLMFGTLSYEQYF.

V and J are TRBV6-5 and TRBJ1-2; TRBD1 agrees at 9 bases. The germline gives CDR1 MNHEY, CDR2 SVGAGI. The trim removed 6 bases at V and 4 bases at J, leaving 6 bases unmatched. The CDR3 is 14 residues long. DNA for the CDR3: TGTGCCAGCAGATTCACAGGGGGCGCCTATGGCTACACCTTC. The encoded protein is CASRFTGGAYGYTF.

The chain couples TRBV5-1 to TRBJ2-7, with D perhaps TRBD2 (5 bases). The CDR3 extends over 13 amino acids. The V end was cut by 5 bases, the J end by 7 bases, with 16 bases between. Germline CDR1 is SGHRS and CDR2 is YFSETQ. The DNA of the CDR3 is TGCGCCAGCAGTCTTCCCGGAACGGGGGAGCAGTACTTC. Encoded protein: CASSLPGTGEQYF.

CDR3 sequence: CASSPPTGWTSGNTIYF. The CDR3 coding sequence is TGTGCCAGCTCACCACCGACAGGATGGACCTCTGGAAACACCATATATTTT. The chain has TRBV18 and TRBJ1-3; weak D call: TRBD1 (6 bases). Trimming took 0 bases from V and 0 from J, leaving 12 bases between them. This CDR3 has 17 residues. Germline CDR1 is KGHSH and CDR2 is LQKENI.

The chain uses TRBV3-1 (or the pseudogene TRBV3-2) and TRBJ2-5, with 7 nucleotides matching TRBD2. J gave up 2 bases and V 4 bases, and 7 bases lay outside the gene matches. Germline CDR1 and CDR2: LGHDT and YNNKEL (reference sequence). The CDR3 consists of 15 residues. Written as DNA, the CDR3 is TGTGCCAGCAGCCCCAGGCCGGGACTACAAGAGACCCAGTACTTC. Translating gives CASSPRPGLQETQYF.

The V and J genes are TRBV2 and TRBJ1-2; D call uncertain. The CDR3 is 18 residues long. CDR1 is SNHLY, CDR2 FYNNEI, per germline. Trimming cost V 2 bases and J 4 bases, with 23 bases left between them. The CDR3 here is CASSEFRPLGRRVYGYTF. The CDR3 DNA reads as TGTGCCAGCAGTGAATTCCGCCCCTTAGGCAGGCGAGTCTATGGCTACACCTTC.

This chain connects TRBV12-3 or TRBV12-4 to TRBJ2-1; D not certain. This CDR3 has 13 residues. V was cut by 6 bases and J by 11 bases, with 17 bases left in between. Here the CDR3 reads CASSPLSGAKQFF. CDR3 nucleotides: TGTGCCAGCAGCCCACTGTCTGGCGCAAAGCAGTTCTTC.

V gene TRBV19 combines with J gene TRBJ1-4, with D perhaps matching TRBD1 (6 bases). V lost 7 bases to trimming and J lost 6 bases, with 18 bases between them. Looked up from germline, CDR1 is LNHDA and CDR2 is SQIVND (reference sequence). The CDR3 runs 15 residues. Here the CDR3 reads CASKAQGFDYEKLFF. As DNA, the CDR3 is TGTGCCAGTAAGGCCCAGGGGTTTGATTATGAAAAACTGTTTTTT.

This clone was seen once. The V and J genes are TRBV4-2 and TRBJ2-3, with 9 bases matching TRBD2. CDR3 length: 17 residues. Germline V CDR1 and CDR2: LGHNA, YNFKEQ. J gave up 7 bases and V 0 bases, and 11 bases lay outside the gene matches. CDR3 protein: CASSQEGLALGGHTQYF. The DNA of the CDR3 is TGTGCCAGCAGCCAAGAGGGACTAGCACTGGGAGGGCATACGCAGTATTTT.

The sample holds a few counts of this clone. The chain has TRBV11-3 and TRBJ2-1; TRBD1 aligns across 11 bases. CDR1 is SGHNT and CDR2 is YENEEA in the germline V gene. Trimming cost V 5 bases and J 5 bases; bases outside gene matches: 8. The CDR3 is 16 amino acids. CDR3 amino acids: CASSPSLGQGDNEQFF. The CDR3 DNA sequence: TGTGCCAGCAGCCCTTCTTTGGGACAGGGGGACAATGAGCAGTTCTTC.

This clone was seen a few times. The V call is TRBV12-3 or TRBV12-4, the J call TRBJ1-1, with D unclear. V was shortened by 7 bases and J by 1 base, with 10 bases between the two germline ends. There are 13 residues in the CDR3. In nucleotides, the CDR3 is TGTGCCAGCAAATCCCAATGGAACACTGAAGCTTTCTTT. Its translation is CASKSQWNTEAFF.